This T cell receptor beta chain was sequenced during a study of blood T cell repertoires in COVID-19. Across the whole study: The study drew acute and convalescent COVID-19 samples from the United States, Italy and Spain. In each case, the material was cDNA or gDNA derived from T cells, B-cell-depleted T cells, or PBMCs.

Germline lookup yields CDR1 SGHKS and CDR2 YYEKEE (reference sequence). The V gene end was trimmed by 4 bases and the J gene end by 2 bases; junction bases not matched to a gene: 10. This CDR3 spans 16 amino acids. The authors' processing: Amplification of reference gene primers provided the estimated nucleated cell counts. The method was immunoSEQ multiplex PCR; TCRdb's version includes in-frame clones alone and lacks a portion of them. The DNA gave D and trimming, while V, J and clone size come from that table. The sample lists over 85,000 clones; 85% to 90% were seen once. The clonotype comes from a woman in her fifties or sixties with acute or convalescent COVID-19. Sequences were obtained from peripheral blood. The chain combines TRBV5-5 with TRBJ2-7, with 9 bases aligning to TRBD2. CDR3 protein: CASSPTVTSGAYEQYF. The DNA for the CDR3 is TGTGCCAGCAGCCCGACGGTGACTAGCGGAGCCTACGAGCAGTACTTC.